Listed here are 32 T cell receptor beta chains from one sample, sequenced in a study of response to subunit inactivated influenza vaccine (dated by TCRdb to between 2017 and 2018). Library method: RT-PCR. The sequencer was an Illumina HiSeq 2500. TCRdb reanalyzed the raw reads on its own, using fastp at Q25 for trimming and MiXCR for clone calling, and kept in-frame beta chains. Each entry is one CDR3 protein sequence, shown with its most common DNA and genes. In all, the sample holds under 550,000 distinct CDR3 sequences, and about 7.2% of those were seen once. 13% of the sample is taken by the ten largest. The material was PBMCs from blood, obtained around 25 months after vaccination. Receptor source: a man aged 45 to 70 who received an inactivated influenza vaccine. Donor details come from another sample of the same person, matched by shared clones.

This clonotype was seen more than once but under ten times. This rearrangement joins TRBV12-3 or TRBV12-4 to TRBJ2-7; TRBD1 agrees at 7 bases. V dropped 3 bases and J dropped 7; count of bases not matched to a gene: 3. The CDR3 spans 12 residues. The CDR3 reads CASSFRGWEQYF. Here the CDR3 DNA reads TGTGCCAGCAGTTTCAGGGGGTGGGAGCAGTACTTC.

V usage is TRBV12-3 or TRBV12-4 and J usage is TRBJ2-7; 10 bases are a match to TRBD1. V trimming: 5 bases; J trimming: 5 bases; junction bases outside the gene matches: 6. The CDR3 length is 14 residues. For the CDR3, the DNA is TGTGCCAGCAGTCCCGACAGGGGGCACCACGAGCAGTACTTC. As protein: CASSPDRGHHEQYF.

Only a few counts were recorded for this clonotype. The chain combines TRBV12-3 or TRBV12-4 with TRBJ2-1; 10 nucleotides agree with TRBD2. The CDR3 is made up of 16 amino acids. Losses at the gene ends were 4 bases for V and 8 bases for J; bases not matched to a gene: 11. The CDR3 sequence: CASSSTSSGSLDEQFF. In DNA, the CDR3 is TGTGCCAGCAGTTCCACATCTAGCGGGAGTCTCGATGAGCAGTTCTTC.

On this clonotype: One junction end disagrees with the germline gene, perhaps due to a read error. This chain uses TRBV7-2 with TRBJ2-7; D may be TRBD1 (5 bases). Germline V gives CDR1 SGHTA, CDR2 FQGNSA. The CDR3 has 17 residues. The CDR3 nucleotides are TGTGCCGGCAGGGCAAGGGGTCTGGCGGACACCTCCTACGAGCAGTACTTC. Translation gives CAGRARGLADTSYEQYF. The full variable domain, rest sourced from reference TRBV7-2 and TRBJ2-7, is GAGVSQSPSNKVTEKGKDVELRCDPISGHTALYWYRQSLGQGLEFLIYFQGNSAPDKSGLPSDRFSAERTGGSVSTLTIQRTQQEDSAVYLCAGRARGLADTSYEQYFGPGTRLTVT.

This chain joins TRBV6-5 and TRBJ1-4; D ambiguous. The germline gives CDR1 MNHEY, CDR2 SVGAGI. The ends were cut back, 2 bases at V and 3 bases at J, with 7 bases in the middle. This CDR3 has 14 amino acids. The CDR3 DNA reads as TGTGCCAGCAGTTACGGTCAGGCTAATGAAAAACTGTTTTTT. This sequence encodes CASSYGQANEKLFF.

The sample holds a few counts of this clonotype. This sequence joins TRBV28 and TRBJ1-1; D might be TRBD1 (5 bases). Germline loops: CDR1 MDHEN, CDR2 SYDVKM. Trimming removed 6 bases at V and 3 bases at J, with 14 bases between. The CDR3 totals 14 residues. In DNA, the CDR3 is TGTGCCAGCAGCCGAGGGTGGGGCGACACTGAAGCTTTCTTT. This sequence encodes CASSRGWGDTEAFF.

Here the CDR3 reads CASRRLAGFSTGELFF. Here the CDR3 DNA reads TGTGCCAGCAGACGACTAGCGGGTTTCTCAACCGGGGAGCTGTTTTTT. The chain carries TRBV7-2 and TRBJ2-2; 10 bases are a match to TRBD2. With V trimmed by 6 bases and J by 5 bases, 9 bases remained unmatched. The CDR3 loop spans 16 amino acids. Per germline, CDR1 SGHTA and CDR2 FQGNSA.

This clonotype came up many times. This rearrangement joins TRBV7-9 to TRBJ1-2; D not resolved. CDR3 length: 14 residues. Germline V gene sequence: CDR1 SEHNR, CDR2 FQNEAQ (reference sequence). The germline V and J ends were trimmed by 4 bases and 8 bases, with 17 bases remaining between them. CDR3 nucleotides: TGTGCCAGCAGCTCTTCGGACGGAATCGGAGGCTACACCTTC. Translated, it gives CASSSSDGIGGYTF.

The chain employs TRBV25-1 and TRBJ2-2; no reliable D call. There are 14 residues in the CDR3. With 7 bases removed from V and 0 bases from J, the gap between germline ends came to 9 bases. Per germline, CDR1 MGHDK and CDR2 SYGVNS. The CDR3 loop is CASNRNTNTGELFF. The DNA for the CDR3 is TGTGCCAGCAACAGAAACACGAACACCGGGGAGCTGTTTTTT. The full variable domain, with the rest looked up from reference TRBV25-1 and TRBJ2-2, is EADIYQTPRYLVIGTGKKITLECSQTMGHDKMYWYQQDPGMELHLIHYSYGVNSTEKGDLSSESTVSRIRTEHFPLTLESARPSHTSQYLCASNRNTNTGELFFGEGSRLTVL.

The V gene is TRBV3-1, the J gene TRBJ2-2; D gene uncertain. The V gene lost 7 bases and the J gene lost 5 bases, with 14 bases spanning the gap. Germline CDR1 is LGHDT and CDR2 is YNNKEL (reference sequence). This CDR3 has 14 residues. The CDR3 is CASIGTEVTGELFF. The CDR3 nucleotides read TGTGCCAGCATCGGTACAGAGGTTACCGGGGAGCTGTTTTTT. The whole variable domain, remainder taken from reference TRBV3-1 and TRBJ2-2, is DTAVSQTPKYLVTQMGNDKSIKCEQNLGHDTMYWYKQDSKKFLKIMFSYNNKELIINETVPNRFSPKSPDKAHLNLHINSLELGDSAVYFCASIGTEVTGELFFGEGSRLTVL.

Here the CDR3 DNA reads TGTGCCATCAGTGGGCCCGCGGGAAATGAGCAGTTCTTC. Translating gives CAISGPAGNEQFF. This rearrangement joins TRBV10-3 to TRBJ2-1; TRBD2 is a possible D gene (6 bases). Trimming pared 4 bases from V and 7 bases from J, leaving 11 bases between. CDR3 length: 13 residues. The germline gives CDR1 ENHRY, CDR2 SYGVKD.

This clonotype was seen more than once but under ten times. The J gene is TRBJ2-3, the V gene TRBV5-1; D gene uncertain. CDR3 length equals 14 residues. Deletions cut 7 bases from V and 0 bases from J, with 12 bases between. Per germline, CDR1 SGHRS and CDR2 YFSETQ. The CDR3 nucleotides are TGCGCCAGCGAGGTCGGATCTAGCACAGATACGCAGTATTTT. It encodes CASEVGSSTDTQYF.

The table lists this clonotype with a few counts. The gene calls are TRBV28 and TRBJ1-4, with TRBD1 matching over 8 bases. This CDR3 contains 16 residues. The V segment lost 6 bases and the J segment 4 bases; nucleotides outside the gene matches: 10. Germline assignment: CDR1 MDHEN and CDR2 SYDVKM. In nucleotides, the CDR3 is TGTGCCAGCAGAAAAGACAGGGGCTCTGGTAATGAAAAACTGTTTTTT. This codes for CASRKDRGSGNEKLFF.

The sample holds a few counts of this clonotype. V and J are TRBV24-1 and TRBJ2-5; possibly TRBD1 for D (6 bases). CDR3 length: 15 residues. V was pared by 2 bases and J by 5 bases, with 14 bases between. From germline, CDR1 is KGHDR and CDR2 SFDVKD. CDR3 DNA: TGTGCCACCAGTGATTCGACAGGCAGCACGGAGACCCAGTACTTC. Translated, it gives CATSDSTGSTETQYF.

This clonotype turned up a few times. V gene TRBV28 combines with J gene TRBJ2-3; TRBD2 matches at 8 bases. With 6 bases clipped from V and 6 bases from J, the junction kept 11 bases outside the gene matches. The germline gives CDR1 MDHEN, CDR2 SYDVKM. The CDR3 sequence is 15 residues long. The DNA of the CDR3 is TGTGCCAGCAGCCCCGGGAGGGGCGGTGCGGATACGCAGTATTTT. Its translation is CASSPGRGGADTQYF.

This clonotype was counted a few times. The V gene is TRBV4-2, the J gene TRBJ1-5, with TRBD1 as a possible D gene (6 bases). Germline values: CDR1 LGHNA, CDR2 YNFKEQ. The CDR3 extends over 15 amino acids. The ends were cut back, 0 bases at V and 7 bases at J, with 13 bases in the middle. For the CDR3, the DNA is TGTGCCAGCAGCCAAGATCATGGGGGGGGCCAGCCCCAGCATTTT. Protein: CASSQDHGGGQPQHF.

V is TRBV29-1 and J is TRBJ2-7; 10 nucleotides match TRBD1. The trim removed 7 bases at V and 4 bases at J, leaving 4 bases unmatched. The germline V gene encodes CDR1 SQVTM and CDR2 ANQGSEA. CDR3 length equals 12 residues. In DNA, the CDR3 is TGCAGCGGCCGGGACAGGGGATACGAGCAGTACTTC. Translating it yields CSGRDRGYEQYF.

The chain combines TRBV6-1 with TRBJ2-1; 8 bases are a match to TRBD2. Germline lookup yields CDR1 MNHNS and CDR2 SASEGT. The CDR3 loop spans 15 amino acids. Trimming at V came to 7 bases and at J to 6 bases, leaving 11 bases not matched to a gene. In DNA form, the CDR3 reads TGTGCCAGCACCAAACTAGCGGACAACTTCAATGAGCAGTTCTTC. Its translation: CASTKLADNFNEQFF.

This clonotype was counted between two and nine times. The genes are TRBV7-8 and TRBJ2-1, with 10 bases that match TRBD2. V lost 5 bases, J lost 6 bases, and 10 bases stayed unmatched. This CDR3 has 16 residues. The germline V gene has CDR1 SGHVS and CDR2 FQNEAQ. CDR3: CASSKMTSGLLNEQFF. The DNA of the CDR3 is TGTGCCAGCAGCAAGATGACTAGCGGGCTCCTCAATGAGCAGTTCTTC.

This clonotype was counted many times. In nucleotides, the CDR3 is TGCAGTGGACTATTTCTAGCGGGATACACAGATACGCAGTATTTT. It specifies CSGLFLAGYTDTQYF. The J gene is TRBJ2-3, the V gene TRBV20-1; 9 nucleotides match TRBD2. Germline V CDR1 and CDR2: DFQATT, SNEGSKA (reference sequence). The CDR3 loop spans 15 amino acids. V shed 7 bases and J 2 bases; nucleotides not matched to a gene: 10.

In this sample, this clonotype turned up many times. This chain connects TRBV29-1 to TRBJ2-5; 8 nucleotides align to TRBD2. CDR3 length: 13 amino acids. The J segment lost 5 bases and the V segment lost 3 bases, leaving 5 bases of the junction unmatched. Germline V gene lookup returns CDR1 SQVTM and CDR2 ANQGSEA. The CDR3, as DNA: TGCAGCGTTGATAGCGGGGAGGGGGAGACCCAGTACTTC. It specifies CSVDSGEGETQYF.

This clonotype was seen a handful of times. The chain joins TRBV14 to TRBJ2-3; the match to TRBD1 covers 11 bases. Germline trimming cut 4 bases from V and 1 base from J; bases unmatched to any gene: 1. Germline CDR1 SGHDN, CDR2 FVKESK. The CDR3 consists of 15 residues. The CDR3 DNA reads as TGTGCCAGCAGCCCGGACAGGGGGCGCACAGATACGCAGTATTTT. Its translation is CASSPDRGRTDTQYF. Variable domain in full (rest from reference TRBV14 and TRBJ2-3): EAGVTQFPSHSVIEKGQTVTLRCDPISGHDNLYWYRRVMGKEIKFLLHFVKESKQDESGMPNNRFLAERTGGTYSTLKVQPAELEDSGVYFCASSPDRGRTDTQYFGPGTRLTVL.

The gene calls are TRBV20-1 and TRBJ2-7; D gene uncertain. The CDR3 length is 13 residues. Per the germline V gene, CDR1 is DFQATT and CDR2 is SNEGSKA (reference sequence). Trimming left V 8 bases short and J 0 bases short, with 14 bases between. The CDR3 region is CSPSRRNSYEQYF. In nucleotides, the CDR3 is TGCAGTCCCTCGAGGCGAAACTCCTACGAGCAGTACTTC.

The CDR3 DNA reads as TGTGCCAGCAGCTTGACAGGGACCGGTGGGGCCAACGTCCTGACTTTC. Its protein product is CASSLTGTGGANVLTF. J is TRBJ2-6 and V is TRBV5-5; possible D gene TRBD1, 6 bases. The V gene lost 1 base and the J gene lost 3 bases, with 11 bases spanning the gap. The germline V gene has CDR1 SGHKS and CDR2 YYEKEE (reference sequence). The CDR3 contains 16 residues. Filled out from reference TRBV5-5 and TRBJ2-6, the complete variable domain reads DAGVTQSPTHLIKTRGQQVTLRCSPISGHKSVSWYQQVLGQGPQFIFQYYEKEERGRGNFPDRFSARQFPNYSSELNVNALLLGDSALYLCASSLTGTGGANVLTFGAGSRLTVL.

With regard to this clonotype: A much larger clonotype is one base distant, so this may be a read error. This chain links TRBV24-1 with TRBJ2-1, with D maybe TRBD2 (6 bases). This CDR3 contains 15 residues. Germline lookup yields CDR1 KGHDR and CDR2 SFDVKD. This CDR3 is CATSDLGGSSNEQFF. CDR3 sequence (DNA): TGTGCCACCAGTGATTTGGGGGGGTCCTCCAATGAGCAGTTCTTC.

The V gene is TRBV24-1, the J gene TRBJ2-5, with a weak D call TRBD2 (7 bases). This CDR3 has 17 residues. V dropped 3 bases and J dropped 0 bases, with 16 bases sitting between them. Germline CDR1 is KGHDR and CDR2 is SFDVKD. CDR3 sequence reads: CATSDGGAGIDQETQYF. In DNA, the CDR3 is TGTGCCACCAGTGATGGGGGGGCGGGGATAGACCAAGAGACCCAGTACTTC.

The chain links TRBV28 to TRBJ2-1; D call uncertain. The CDR3 has 15 residues. Germline V gives CDR1 MDHEN, CDR2 SYDVKM. V lost 3 bases to trimming and J lost 4 bases, with 13 bases between them. Here the CDR3 reads CASSLYITPYNEQFF. The CDR3 nucleotides read TGTGCCAGCAGTTTGTACATCACCCCGTACAATGAGCAGTTCTTC. Full variable domain (rest looked up from reference TRBV28 and TRBJ2-1): DVKVTQSSRYLVKRTGEKVFLECVQDMDHENMFWYRQDPGLGLRLIYFSYDVKMKEKGDIPEGYSVSREKKERFSLILESASTNQTSMYLCASSLYITPYNEQFFGPGTRLTVL.

This chain joins TRBV27 and TRBJ1-2; 12 bases line up with TRBD1. The germline gives CDR1 MNHEY, CDR2 SMNVEV (reference sequence). The J segment lost 5 bases and the V segment lost 3 bases, leaving 4 bases of the junction unmatched. This CDR3 has 15 residues. CDR3 nucleotide sequence: TGTGCCAGCAGTTTGGGACAGGGGGCGTATTATGGCTACACCTTC. Its translation is CASSLGQGAYYGYTF.

This clonotype was counted only a few times. The chain has TRBV2 and TRBJ2-2; D is unclear. The CDR3 sequence is 14 residues long. CDR1 is SNHLY and CDR2 is FYNNEI in the germline V gene. Trimming stripped 5 bases from V and 0 bases from J, with 7 bases between. CDR3 sequence reads: CASSSVSNTGELFF. CDR3 DNA sequence: TGTGCCAGCAGTTCGGTCTCGAACACCGGGGAGCTGTTTTTT.

DNA of the CDR3: TGTGCCAGCAGCTCTGCTGGACTAGCGGGAGGAAATGAGCAGTTCTTC. It translates to CASSSAGLAGGNEQFF. The V and J genes are TRBV7-3 and TRBJ2-1, with 14 nucleotides matching TRBD2. CDR1 SGHTA and CDR2 FQGTGA come from the germline V gene. J lost 7 bases, V lost 4 bases, and 6 bases had no gene match. CDR3 length equals 16 residues.

This clonotype has ten or more counts. V and J are TRBV18 and TRBJ2-1, with 8 bases identical to TRBD1. Germline CDR1 and CDR2: KGHSH and LQKENI. The trim removed 5 bases at V and 0 bases at J, leaving 6 bases unmatched. The CDR3 consists of 16 residues. For the CDR3, the DNA is TGTGCCAGCTCAGATGGGACAGGTCACTCCTACAATGAGCAGTTCTTC. Protein: CASSDGTGHSYNEQFF.

This clonotype was observed at least ten times. The J gene is TRBJ1-1, the V gene TRBV11-1; D ambiguous. V dropped 1 base and J dropped 0 bases, with 12 bases sitting between them. The CDR3 sequence is 16 residues long. Germline lookup yields CDR1 SGHAT and CDR2 FQDESV (reference sequence). The DNA of the CDR3 is TGTGCCAGCAGCTTAGAGGGAACTTATATGAACACTGAAGCTTTCTTT. Its protein is CASSLEGTYMNTEAFF.